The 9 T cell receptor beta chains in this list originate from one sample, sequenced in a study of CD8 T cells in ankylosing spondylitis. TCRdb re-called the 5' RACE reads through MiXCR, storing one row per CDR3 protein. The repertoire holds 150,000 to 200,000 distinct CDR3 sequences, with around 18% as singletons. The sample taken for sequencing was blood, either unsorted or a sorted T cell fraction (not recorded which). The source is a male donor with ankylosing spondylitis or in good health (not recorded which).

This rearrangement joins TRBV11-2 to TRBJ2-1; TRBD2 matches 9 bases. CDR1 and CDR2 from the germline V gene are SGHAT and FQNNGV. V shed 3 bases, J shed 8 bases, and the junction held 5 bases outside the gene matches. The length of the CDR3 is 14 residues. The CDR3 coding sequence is TGTGCCAGCAGCTTGCGGGAGGGTCTTGATGAGCAGTTCTTC. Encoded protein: CASSLREGLDEQFF.

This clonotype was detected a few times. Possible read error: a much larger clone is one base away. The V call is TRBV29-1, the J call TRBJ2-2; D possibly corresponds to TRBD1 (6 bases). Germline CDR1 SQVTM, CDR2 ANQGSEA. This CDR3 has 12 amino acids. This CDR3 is CSAGQNAGELFF. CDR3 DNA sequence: TGCAGCGCTGGACAGAACGCCGGGGAGCTGTTTTTT.

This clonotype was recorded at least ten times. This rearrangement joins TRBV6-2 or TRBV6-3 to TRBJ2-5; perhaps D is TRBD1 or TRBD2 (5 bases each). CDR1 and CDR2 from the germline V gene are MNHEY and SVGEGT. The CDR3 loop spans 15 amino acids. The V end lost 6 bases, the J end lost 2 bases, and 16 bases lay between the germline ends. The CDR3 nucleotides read TGTGCCAGCAGCCCTCGGATAGGGGAGCAAGAGACCCAGTACTTC. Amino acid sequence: CASSPRIGEQETQYF.

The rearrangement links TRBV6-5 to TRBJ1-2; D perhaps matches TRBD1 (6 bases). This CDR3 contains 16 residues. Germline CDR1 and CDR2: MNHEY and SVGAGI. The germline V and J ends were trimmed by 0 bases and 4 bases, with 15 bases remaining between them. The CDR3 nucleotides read TGTGCCAGCAGTTACTCGACGGGGGCCCCACTCTATGGCTACACCTTC. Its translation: CASSYSTGAPLYGYTF.

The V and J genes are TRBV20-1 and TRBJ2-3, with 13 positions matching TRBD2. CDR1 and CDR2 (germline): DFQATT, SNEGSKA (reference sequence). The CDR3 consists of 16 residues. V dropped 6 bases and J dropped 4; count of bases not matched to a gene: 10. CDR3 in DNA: TGCAGTGCCACGCGCAGGACTAGCGGGAGTGCAGATACGCAGTATTTT. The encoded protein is CSATRRTSGSADTQYF.

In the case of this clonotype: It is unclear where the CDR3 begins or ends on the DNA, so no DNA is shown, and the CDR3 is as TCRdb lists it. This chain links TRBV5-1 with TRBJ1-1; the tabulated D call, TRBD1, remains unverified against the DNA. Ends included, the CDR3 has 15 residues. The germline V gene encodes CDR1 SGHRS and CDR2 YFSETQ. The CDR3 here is CASSFGSGGETEAFF.

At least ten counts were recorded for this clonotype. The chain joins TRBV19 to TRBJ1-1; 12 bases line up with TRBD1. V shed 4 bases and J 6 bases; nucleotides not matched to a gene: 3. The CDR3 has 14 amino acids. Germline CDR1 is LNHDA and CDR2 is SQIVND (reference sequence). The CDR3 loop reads CASSTGQGAPEAFF. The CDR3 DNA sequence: TGTGCCAGTAGTACGGGACAGGGGGCTCCTGAAGCTTTCTTT.

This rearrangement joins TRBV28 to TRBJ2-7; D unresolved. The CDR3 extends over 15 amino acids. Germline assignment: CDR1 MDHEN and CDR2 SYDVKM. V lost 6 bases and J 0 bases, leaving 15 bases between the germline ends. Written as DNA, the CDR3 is TGTGCCAGCAGCTCTAGGCGACCCATCTCCTACGAGCAGTACTTC. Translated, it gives CASSSRRPISYEQYF.

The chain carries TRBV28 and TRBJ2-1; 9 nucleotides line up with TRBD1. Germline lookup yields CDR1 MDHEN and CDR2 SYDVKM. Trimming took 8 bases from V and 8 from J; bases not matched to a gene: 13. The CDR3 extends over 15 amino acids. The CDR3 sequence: CASAQGAQGADEQFF. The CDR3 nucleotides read TGTGCCAGCGCCCAGGGGGCACAGGGGGCGGATGAGCAGTTCTTC.